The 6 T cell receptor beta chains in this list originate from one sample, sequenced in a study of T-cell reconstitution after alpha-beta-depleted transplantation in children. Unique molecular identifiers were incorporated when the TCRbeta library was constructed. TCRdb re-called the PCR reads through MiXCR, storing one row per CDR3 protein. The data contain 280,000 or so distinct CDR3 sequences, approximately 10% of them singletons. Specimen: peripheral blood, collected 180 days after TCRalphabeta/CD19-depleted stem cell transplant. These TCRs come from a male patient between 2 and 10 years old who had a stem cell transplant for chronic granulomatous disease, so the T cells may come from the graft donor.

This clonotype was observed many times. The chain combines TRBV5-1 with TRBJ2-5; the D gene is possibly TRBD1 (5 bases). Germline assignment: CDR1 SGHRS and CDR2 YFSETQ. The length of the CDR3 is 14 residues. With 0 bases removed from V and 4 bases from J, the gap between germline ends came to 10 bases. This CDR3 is CASSLAQGTETQYF. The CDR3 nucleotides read TGCGCCAGCAGCTTGGCCCAGGGAACAGAGACCCAGTACTTC.

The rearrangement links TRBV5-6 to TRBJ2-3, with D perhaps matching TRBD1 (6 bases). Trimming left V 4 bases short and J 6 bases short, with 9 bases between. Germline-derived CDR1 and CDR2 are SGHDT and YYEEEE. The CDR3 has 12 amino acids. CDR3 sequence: CASSEDRDTQYF. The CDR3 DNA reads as TGTGCCAGCAGCGAAGACAGGGATACGCAGTATTTT.

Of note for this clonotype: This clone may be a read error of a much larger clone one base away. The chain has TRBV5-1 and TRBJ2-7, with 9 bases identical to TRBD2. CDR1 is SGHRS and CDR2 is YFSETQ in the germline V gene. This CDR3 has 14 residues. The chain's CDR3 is CAGSLGGGAYEQYF. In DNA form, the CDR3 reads TGCGCCGGCAGCTTGGGCGGGGGGGCCTACGAGCAGTACTTC.

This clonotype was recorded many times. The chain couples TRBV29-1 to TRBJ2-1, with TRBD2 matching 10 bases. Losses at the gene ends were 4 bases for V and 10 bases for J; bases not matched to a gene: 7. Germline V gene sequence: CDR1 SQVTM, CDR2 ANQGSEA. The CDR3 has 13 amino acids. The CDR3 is CSVGLAGEGEQFF. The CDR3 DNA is TGCAGCGTTGGCCTAGCGGGAGAGGGAGAGCAGTTCTTC.

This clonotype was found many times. Here the CDR3 reads CASSSGYTGAHEQFF. Here the CDR3 DNA reads TGCGCCAGCAGCTCAGGATATACCGGAGCCCATGAGCAGTTCTTC. This chain uses TRBV5-1 with TRBJ2-1, with D unresolved. Germline values: CDR1 SGHRS, CDR2 YFSETQ. Trimming cost V 3 bases and J 8 bases, with 18 bases left between them. The length of the CDR3 is 15 residues.

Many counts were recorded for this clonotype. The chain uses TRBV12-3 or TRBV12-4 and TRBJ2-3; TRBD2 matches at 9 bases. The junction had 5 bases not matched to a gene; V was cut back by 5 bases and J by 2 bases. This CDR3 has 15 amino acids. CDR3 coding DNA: TGTGCCAGCAGTCCGACTAGCGGCTACACAGATACGCAGTATTTT. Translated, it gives CASSPTSGYTDTQYF.